This note documents a single T cell receptor (beta chain) sequence. Its antigen is as yet unknown. Germline CDR1 SGHVS, CDR2 FNYEAQ. The CDR3 runs to 16 residues. Trimming at V came to 5 bases and at J to 4 bases, leaving 8 bases not matched to a gene. This sample is drawn from a study of PD-L1 blockade in urothelial cancer. Overall study context: In about 2014 therapy began: atezolizumab 1,200 mg intravenously every 3 weeks. Among blood samples, the median T cell count was around 140,000. Study findings and constraints: Tumor-associated clones in blood expanded more at 3 weeks in durable-benefit patients.

Time point reported: peripheral blood 6 weeks after treatment start. Locally advanced or metastatic urothelial carcinoma was diagnosed in the patients. Using immunoSEQ multiplex PCR, the repertoire was profiled, and TCRdb retains in-frame clones only, with some absent. The sample shows 40,000 or so clones, 86% of them seen only once. The chain combines TRBV7-6 with TRBJ2-1; 10 nucleotides match TRBD2. The sequence came from a man in his sixties with urothelial cancer. This sample comprised PBMCs, obtained around atezolizumab (anti-PD-L1) treatment. The CDR3 bases are TGTGCCAGCAGCGAACAAGCGGGAGGGCCGTACAATGAGCAGTTCTTC. It specifies CASSEQAGGPYNEQFF.